The 9 T cell receptor beta chains below come from one sample, sequenced in a study of blood T cell repertoires in COVID-19. Sequencing was performed with immunoSEQ multiplex PCR; in TCRdb, only in-frame clones are kept and a portion is missing. This table has tens of thousands of clones, more than 90% appearing once. Sequenced material: peripheral blood. Receptors were obtained from a man aged 55 to 70 with active or convalescent COVID-19.

This clone was seen a single time. The chain is built from TRBV7-6 and TRBJ1-1, with 8 bases that match TRBD1. The V and J ends lost 5 bases and 6 bases, in that order; junction bases with no gene match: 11. CDR1 is SGHVS, CDR2 FNYEAQ, per germline. The CDR3 is 15 residues long. CDR3 DNA sequence: TGTGCCAGCAGCCTCTCGGGACAGGCTTTCGCTGAAGCTTTCTTT. Amino acid sequence: CASSLSGQAFAEAFF.

The gene calls are TRBV18 and TRBJ1-1, with TRBD1 as a possible D gene (6 bases). This CDR3 is built from 15 residues. V was trimmed by 2 bases and J by 1 base, leaving 11 bases between them. Germline CDR1 reads KGHSH; CDR2 reads LQKENI. CDR3 DNA: TGTGCCAGCTCACCAGGACAGATAAGGAACACTGAAGCTTTCTTT. The encoded protein is CASSPGQIRNTEAFF.

CDR3 nucleotide sequence: TGTGCCACCAGTGACGGCAGGTCCTCCTACGAGCAGTACTTC. Its translation is CATSDGRSSYEQYF. This chain links TRBV24-1 with TRBJ2-7, with unresolved D. The CDR3 covers 14 residues. V lost 4 bases to trimming and J lost 0 bases, with 9 bases between them. Germline assignment: CDR1 KGHDR and CDR2 SFDVKD.

The chain carries TRBV18 and TRBJ1-5, with D maybe TRBD1 (6 bases). Germline assignment: CDR1 KGHSH and CDR2 LQKENI. V lost 2 bases and J 3 bases, leaving 11 bases between the germline ends. CDR3 length equals 15 residues. The CDR3 DNA reads as TGTGCCAGCTCACCATTGGCAGGGGACAATCAGCCCCAGCATTTT. Translating gives CASSPLAGDNQPQHF.

Regarding this clone: One junction end does not reproduce the germline sequence, and a read error may be involved. Distinct nucleotide sequences in the sample also encode this CDR3. The rearrangement joins TRBV7-3 to TRBJ1-1; no firm D call. The CDR3 runs 13 residues. Germline values: CDR1 SGHTA, CDR2 FQGTGA. CDR3 protein: CASSFAENTEAFF. In DNA form, the CDR3 reads TGTGCCAGTAGCTTCGCGGAGAACACTGAAGCTTTCTTT.

V usage is TRBV3-1 (or the pseudogene TRBV3-2) and J usage is TRBJ1-5; the match to TRBD1 covers 8 bases. J was trimmed by 2 bases and V by 5 bases; bases with no gene match: 17. The CDR3 has 19 residues. In germline, CDR1 is LGHDT, CDR2 YNNKEL (reference sequence). In DNA, the CDR3 is TGTGCCAGCAGCTTAGGTTTACTTGGGACAGGCCGGGGCAATCAGCCCCAGCATTTT. This codes for CASSLGLLGTGRGNQPQHF.

The genes are TRBV5-1 and TRBJ1-2, with unresolved D. Germline-derived CDR1 and CDR2 are SGHRS and YFSETQ. The V and J ends lost 4 bases and 0 bases respectively, with 13 bases between them. The CDR3 is made up of 15 amino acids. The CDR3 here is CASSVDALANYGYTF. CDR3 DNA sequence: TGCGCCAGCAGCGTGGACGCGCTCGCTAACTATGGCTACACCTTC.

The CDR3 reads CASSSGLAENTGELFF. In DNA form, the CDR3 reads TGCGCCAGCAGCTCTGGACTAGCGGAGAACACCGGGGAGCTGTTTTTT. The chain links TRBV5-1 to TRBJ2-2, with TRBD2 identical over 10 bases. The V and J ends lost 3 bases and 1 base, in that order; junction bases with no gene match: 3. Germline V gives CDR1 SGHRS, CDR2 YFSETQ. The CDR3 runs 16 residues.

This rearrangement joins TRBV13 to TRBJ1-5; 8 bases are shared with TRBD1. The CDR3 contains 15 residues. Germline CDR1 is PRHDT and CDR2 is FYEKMQ (reference sequence). The V gene end was trimmed by 2 bases and the J gene end by 6 bases; junction bases not matched to a gene: 6. CDR3 sequence (DNA): TGTGCCAGCAGCTTATCTAGGACAGGGCTTCAGCCCCAGCATTTT. Translating gives CASSLSRTGLQPQHF.